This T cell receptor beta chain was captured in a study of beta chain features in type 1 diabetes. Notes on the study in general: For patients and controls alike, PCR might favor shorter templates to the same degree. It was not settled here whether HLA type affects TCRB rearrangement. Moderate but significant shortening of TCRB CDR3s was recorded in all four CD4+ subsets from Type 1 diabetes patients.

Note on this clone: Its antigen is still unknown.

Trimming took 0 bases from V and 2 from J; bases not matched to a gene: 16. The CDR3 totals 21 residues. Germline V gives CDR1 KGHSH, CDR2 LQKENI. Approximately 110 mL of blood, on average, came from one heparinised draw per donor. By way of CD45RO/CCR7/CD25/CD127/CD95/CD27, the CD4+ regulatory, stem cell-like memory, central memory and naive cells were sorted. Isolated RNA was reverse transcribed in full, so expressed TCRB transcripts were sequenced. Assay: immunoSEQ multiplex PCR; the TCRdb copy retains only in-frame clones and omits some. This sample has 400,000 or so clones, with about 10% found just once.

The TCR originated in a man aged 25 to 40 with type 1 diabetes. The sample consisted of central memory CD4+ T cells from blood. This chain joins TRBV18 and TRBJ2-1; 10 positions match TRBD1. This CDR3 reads CASSPPRGKGTGELTYNEQFF. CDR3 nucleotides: TGTGCCAGCTCACCACCGAGGGGGAAAGGGACAGGGGAACTGACCTACAATGAGCAGTTCTTC.